This entry features one T cell receptor beta chain sequence. Its binding antigen is unknown. It has no much larger one-base neighbor in the sample; base qualities were not kept. Libraries came from the immunoSEQ multiplex PCR assay. For the multiplex PCR, a mixture combining 60 forward primers for TCR Vbeta segments and 13 reverse primers for TCR Jbeta segments was used. The CDR3 region of rearranged TCR beta genes was amplified from genomic DNA with a multiplex PCR assay. Amplified TCR beta libraries were sequenced as 87-base-pair reads on the Illumina HiSeq System. The authors' pipeline ran thus. A later analysis counted some 74 million unique TCR beta chains across the 550 to 800 repertoires, and some 11 million of these chains were shared by at least two donors. A nearest-neighbor algorithm error-corrected the raw reads and collapsed the reads into unique sequences, merging closely related sequences to remove PCR and sequencing errors. To assign V, D and J gene segments, CDR3 sequences were aligned to IMGT reference sequences. Each retained sequence needed at least a six-nucleotide match to both a V gene segment and a J gene segment. A rearrangement counted as productive if the CDR3 had no stop codons and remained in frame with V and J, and every other rearrangement counted as non-productive. Following IMGT convention, CDR3 was defined as the stretch from the second conserved V-encoded cysteine to the conserved J-encoded phenylalanine. Sequences without an unambiguous match to a single V gene segment were excluded from the earlier analysis of almost 600 of the donors. An earlier analysis of a few hundred of the donors called V segments functional above 56.7% productive rearrangements and segregating when the between-donor standard deviation exceeded 5%. To diagnose cytomegalovirus status from the catalog of TCR beta chain sequences, a statistical classification framework was built. In a later analysis, TCR nucleotide sequences were compared against IMGT/GENE-DB human TR gene sequences so that V and J genes could be assigned. Using the TCRdist pipeline, a later analysis assigned CDR3 sequences along with most-parsimonious VDJ recombination scenarios. In a later analysis, every TCR beta chain was defined by the combination of its CDR3 amino acid sequence and its V-gene family, and reads without a unique V-gene family were dropped. A later analysis removed 600 or so highly shared, low-generation-probability nucleotide sequences to deal with suspected cross-contamination and a sequencing artifact. A later analysis calculated a clonal expansion index for each public chain from normalized within-repertoire ranks of inferred template counts. Generation probabilities in a later analysis came from a VDJ recombination model fitted to out-of-frame rearrangements, and those results were checked against IGoR. In a later analysis, TCR-TCR, TCR-HLA and TCR-CMV co-occurrence was scored with hypergeometric tests, and a repertoire-size bias correction was applied to TCR pairs. To estimate false discovery rates, a later analysis permuted the HLA or CMV assignments 20 times. In a later analysis, co-occurring TCRs were grouped using DBSCAN, and TCRdist sequence similarity was added for clustering within HLA-allele-positive subsets. Repertoires with fewer than 30,000 or more than 120,000 public chains, plus five repertoires with anomalous nucleotide sharing, were excluded from co-occurrence clustering. TCRdb stores this immuneACCESS table with in-frame sequences only. Part of the clones is absent; in the studies checked, under half of the shortfall reflects unresolved V genes, and no reason is known for the rest. The V and J calls and clone size are taken from that table; D and trimming were inferred from the DNA. The sample includes some 130,000 clones, with around 72% observed a single time. Clones ranked in the top ten supply about 1.5% of the sample.

V drops 4 bases and J drops 1 base, leaving 13 bases in between. The CDR3 sequence holds 15 residues, the cysteine and phenylalanine included. Just CDR3 DNA is preserved here, 45 bases in frame from base 1. Looking up the germline V gene yields CDR1 SGHDT and CDR2 YYEEEE. The record originates from a study of cytomegalovirus exposure and HLA in healthy donors (TCRdb year 2017). About the study as a whole: In an earlier analysis of approximately 500 of the donors, about 260 Gb of sequence data and some 100 million unique TCR beta sequences from 180 million or so T cells were reported. All discovery cohort repertoires had been generated on a single sequencing platform. Using immunosequencing, the study profiled T cell repertoires from 666 subjects and related those repertoires to cytomegalovirus serostatus. In addition to the first cohort of approximately 670 subjects, a separate validation cohort of 100 to 150 different subjects was used. Among about 410 genotyped donors of the cohort, an average of approximately 240,000 unique TCR beta nucleotide sequences was sequenced per donor, of which about 19% were non-productive. To predict cytomegalovirus infection status, the study brought together high-throughput TCR immunosequencing, statistical association of individual TCRs with disease status, and machine learning. HLA typing covered class I and class II loci at four-digit resolution. The study aimed to test whether signatures of past pathogen exposure could be identified by cataloging public T cell receptors. Roughly 5 DR-DQ haplotypes were handled as single units for association and clustering because linkage in the cohort was strong. A later genetic analysis used genome-wide SNP genotypes for about three fifths of the 666 donors, treating that subset as a discovery cohort. To study patterns of TCR occurrence, a later analysis re-analyzed previously published TCR beta repertoires from around 700 donors and added high-resolution HLA genotyping. Typing coverage differed by locus: A, B, C, DRB1 and DQB1 were typed in roughly 620-630 donors, DQA1 in about 510, DPA1 in roughly 590, and DPB1 in just under 490. Alongside the repertoire data, information on donor age, sex, ethnicity and CMV serostatus was compiled. An early release that covered 500 to 800 HLA-typed donors contained around 300 gigabases of sequencing data and tens of millions of unique TCR sequences. To decide whether each TCR beta V gene segment behaved as functional or pseudogenic, an earlier analysis of fewer than 750 of the donors relied on high-throughput TCR beta sequencing. Among the approximately 420 genotyped donors, approximately 77% belonged to the genetic ancestry cluster associated with self-reported Caucasian donors. In the later analysis, no new phenotypic data were used to find candidate immune exposures; instead, reliance was placed on TCR beta sequences and their occurrence across donors.

What the study reported, not specific to this receptor: Over 15 rarely observed V segments, including chromosome 9 orphons, were excluded from the earlier analysis of several hundred of the donors because counts were too low. Broadly in line with IMGT annotations, most TCR beta V segments showed up in productive rearrangements about 90% or about 30% of the time in an earlier analysis of several hundred of the donors. An association between a missense DCLRE1C variant and V-gene and J-gene trimming of TCR beta chains was found in a later genetic analysis and replicated in an independent cohort. In this cohort, only TCR beta chains were sequenced, and detectable features were limited by the absence of alpha or paired-chain data. CMV serostatus was the only immune exposure information available for the cohort. Sequencing depth was assumed to be roughly uniform across donors in the presence/absence analyses, though that assumption may not hold. According to a later analysis, TCR association rates differed among HLA loci, with DRB1 alleles showing the most associated TCRs and HLA-C alleles showing the fewest. Linkage disequilibrium might explain the correlated functional status among segregating V segments, but an unknown experimental factor could not be ruled out. Compared with the roughly 600-donor mean, donors in an Asian-associated ancestry cluster had fewer N-insertions in productive TCRs, according to a later genetic analysis. The study listed 150 to 200 TCR beta chains as associated with cytomegalovirus. A later analysis associated about 17,000 TCR beta sequences with specific HLA alleles at a false discovery rate of 0.05. In a later analysis, HLA-associated TCR beta chains showed more clonal expansion and lower generation probabilities than non-associated chains that were equally common. The 87-base-pair reads could not distinguish some IMGT-functional V segments, including TRBV6-2 and TRBV6-3, so those segments were excluded. A cluster of highly shared sequence variants was judged likely to represent a technical artifact of the sequencing pipeline. Most TCR sequences were observed very rarely across donors, whereas some public TCRs were present in many individuals. The authors suggested that the approach could potentially be generalized to other disease states and immunological phenotypes. A further reported finding was that TCR beta sequences accurately predicted the HLA-A and HLA-B alleles for most subjects in the first cohort. In both the original and validation cohorts, the classifier was reported to diagnose cytomegalovirus status with high specificity and sensitivity. In a later analysis, most CMV-associated TCR beta chains were found to appear HLA-restricted, with HLA associations seemingly driven largely by CMV exposure. Assigning TCR associations to individual alleles was difficult when HLA alleles, especially DR and DQ, strongly co-occurred. HLA typing was unavailable for some donors at each locus, so association tests used only the typed subset. A later analysis reported that several top co-occurrence clusters appeared linked to parvovirus B19, influenza, CMV and Epstein-Barr virus. In vitro tests confirmed that a few of the cytomegalovirus-associated TCR beta chains recognize cytomegalovirus antigens.

The cohort was made up of approximately 670 healthy bone marrow donors. All cohort members were sampled while nominally healthy, although unrecorded immune exposures were likely present. The donor tested CMV seronegative and was one of the 352 seronegative cohort members. Every donor gave a peripheral blood sample, and the peripheral blood mononuclear cells from that sample were used for TCR beta sequencing. Genomic DNA extraction from the blood cell samples was performed with the Qiagen DNeasy Blood Extraction Kit. The chain is made from TRBV5-6 and TRBJ2-3, with an unclear D gene assignment. Sequencing was carried out using PBMCs. This receptor was obtained from a woman aged 18 to 35 in good health and CMV-seronegative. The CDR3 protein sequence reads: CASSRSLAGTDTQYF. DNA sequence: TGTGCCAGCAGCAGGTCGCTGGCGGGCACAGATACGCAGTATTTT.